This TCR beta chain comes out of a study of regulatory T cells in long-lasting Graves disease. Study-wide background: Over 5 years on antithyroid drugs plus positive TSH receptor antibodies marked Graves' disease as persistent.

Comments on this clonotype: The antigen is not known.

The CDR3 loop spans 14 amino acids. Per the germline V gene, CDR1 is KGHSH and CDR2 is LQKENI. With 6 bases clipped from V and 3 bases from J, the junction kept 7 bases outside the gene matches. Study-level results: With persistent disease, TRBV28, TRBJ1-2 and TRBJ2-5 were the favored segments. A greater number of public clonotypes (roughly 2,800) was shared by persistent patients than by new patients (approximately 880). Owing to a sample size that was small, accuracy may have been reduced.

Time point meaning: persistent/refractory GD, antithyroid drugs over 5 years with positive TRAb. PBMCs provided the RNA from which the TCR library was made. Through Arm-PCR of CDR3 regions and iRepertoire HTBI primers, TCR beta libraries were built. Via MiXCR, TCRdb re-called the multiplex PCR reads, giving one row per CDR3 protein. The sample consists of 390,000 or so distinct CDR3 sequences, roughly 23% of them appearing once. The origin of this receptor is a woman in her 40s with Graves disease. The sequencing here drew on peripheral blood mononuclear cells (PBMCs), taken when the disease was refractory, from a patient treated with antithyroid drugs. The chain couples TRBV18 to TRBJ1-2, with TRBD1 matching over 7 bases. CDR3 region: CASSPDRDDYGYTF. CDR3 in DNA: TGTGCCAGCTCGCCCGACAGGGATGACTATGGCTACACCTTC.